This T cell receptor beta chain was recovered during a study of blood T cell repertoires in COVID-19. Whole-study context: Whether acute or convalescent, the COVID-19 samples came from the United States, Italy and Spain.

This CDR3 is 15 amino acids long. Germline V gene data show CDR1 as SGHVS and CDR2 as FQNEAQ. With V trimmed by 6 bases and J by 6 bases, 13 bases remained unmatched. Produced via immunoSEQ multiplex PCR; TCRdb's table is partial and in-frame only. The sample contains around 130,000 clones, 75% to 90% of which appear only once. This receptor was obtained from a woman aged 45-65 years who had recovered from COVID-19. Material for sequencing was peripheral blood. V and J are TRBV7-8 and TRBJ1-2; the match to TRBD1 covers 7 bases. CDR3: CASRNPGRTGDGYTF. The CDR3 DNA reads as TGTGCCAGCAGAAACCCGGGACGGACAGGTGATGGCTACACCTTC.